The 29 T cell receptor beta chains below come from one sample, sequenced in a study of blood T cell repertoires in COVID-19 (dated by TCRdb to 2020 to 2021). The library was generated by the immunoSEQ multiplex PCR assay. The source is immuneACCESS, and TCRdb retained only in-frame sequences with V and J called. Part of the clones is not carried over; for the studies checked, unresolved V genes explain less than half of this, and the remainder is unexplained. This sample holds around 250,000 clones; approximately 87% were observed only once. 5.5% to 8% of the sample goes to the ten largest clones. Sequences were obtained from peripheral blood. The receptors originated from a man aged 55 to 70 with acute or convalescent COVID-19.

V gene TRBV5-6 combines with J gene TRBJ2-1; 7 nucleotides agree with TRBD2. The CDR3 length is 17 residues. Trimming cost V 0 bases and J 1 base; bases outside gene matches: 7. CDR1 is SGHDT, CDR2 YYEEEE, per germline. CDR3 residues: CASSLGGGGPSYNEQFF. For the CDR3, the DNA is TGTGCCAGCAGCTTGGGCGGCGGGGGACCTTCCTACAATGAGCAGTTCTTC.

The CDR3 sequence is CASSLSPGPNTEAFF. DNA of the CDR3: TGTGCCAGCAGTTTATCCCCAGGGCCGAACACTGAAGCTTTCTTT. The rearrangement uses TRBV27 and TRBJ1-1; D might be TRBD1 (5 bases). This CDR3 is 15 amino acids long. The germline V and J ends were trimmed by 0 bases and 1 base, with 9 bases remaining between them. Germline lookup yields CDR1 MNHEY and CDR2 SMNVEV (reference sequence).

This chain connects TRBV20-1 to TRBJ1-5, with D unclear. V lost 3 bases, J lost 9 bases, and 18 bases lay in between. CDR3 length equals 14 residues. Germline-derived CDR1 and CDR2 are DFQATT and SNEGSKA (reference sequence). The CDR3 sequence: CSASREARPGPQHF. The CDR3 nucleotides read TGCAGTGCTAGTAGGGAGGCCCGGCCAGGGCCCCAGCATTTT.

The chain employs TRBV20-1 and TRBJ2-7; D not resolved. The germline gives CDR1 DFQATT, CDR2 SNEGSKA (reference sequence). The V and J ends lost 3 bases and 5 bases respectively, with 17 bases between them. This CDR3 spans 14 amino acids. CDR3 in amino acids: CSASLSYSAHEQYF. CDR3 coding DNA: TGCAGTGCTAGTCTTTCCTATTCTGCGCACGAGCAGTACTTC.

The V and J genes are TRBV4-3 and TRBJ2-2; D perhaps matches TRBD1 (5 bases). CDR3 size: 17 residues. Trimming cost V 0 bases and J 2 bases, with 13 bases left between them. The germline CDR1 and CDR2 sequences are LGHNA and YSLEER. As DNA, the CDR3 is TGCGCCAGCAGCCAAGATCGCAGGGCGGTTAACACCGGGGAGCTGTTTTTT. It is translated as CASSQDRRAVNTGELFF.

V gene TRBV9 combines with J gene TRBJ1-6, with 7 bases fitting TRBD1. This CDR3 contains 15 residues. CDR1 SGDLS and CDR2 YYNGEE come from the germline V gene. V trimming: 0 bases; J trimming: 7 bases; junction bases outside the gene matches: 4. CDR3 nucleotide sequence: TGTGCCAGCAGCGTAGGGGACAGAAAGAATTCACCCCTCCACTTT. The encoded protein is CASSVGDRKNSPLHF.

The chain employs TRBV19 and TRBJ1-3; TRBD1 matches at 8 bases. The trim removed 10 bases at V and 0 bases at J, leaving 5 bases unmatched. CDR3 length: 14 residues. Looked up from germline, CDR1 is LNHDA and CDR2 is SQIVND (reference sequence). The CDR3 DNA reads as TGTGCCACTCGGGGACAGGTCTCTGGAAACACCATATATTTT. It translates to CATRGQVSGNTIYF.

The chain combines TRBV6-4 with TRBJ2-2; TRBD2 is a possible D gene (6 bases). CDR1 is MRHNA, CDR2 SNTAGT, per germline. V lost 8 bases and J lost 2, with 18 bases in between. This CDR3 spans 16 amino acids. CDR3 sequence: CASRLEGEINTGELFF. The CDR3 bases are TGTGCCAGCCGGTTGGAGGGAGAGATAAACACCGGGGAGCTGTTTTTT.

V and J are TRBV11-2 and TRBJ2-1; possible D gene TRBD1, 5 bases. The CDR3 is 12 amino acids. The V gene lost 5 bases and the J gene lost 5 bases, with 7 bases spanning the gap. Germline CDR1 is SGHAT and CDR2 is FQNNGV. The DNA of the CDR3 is TGTGCCAGCAGCCGACAGAACAATGAGCAGTTCTTC. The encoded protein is CASSRQNNEQFF.

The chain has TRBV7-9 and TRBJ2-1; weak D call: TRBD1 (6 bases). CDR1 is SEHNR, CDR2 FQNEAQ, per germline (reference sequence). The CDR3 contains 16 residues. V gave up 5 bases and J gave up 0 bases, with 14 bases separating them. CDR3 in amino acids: CASSPQGPSSYNEQFF. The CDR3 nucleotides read TGTGCCAGCAGCCCCCAGGGGCCGAGCTCCTACAATGAGCAGTTCTTC.

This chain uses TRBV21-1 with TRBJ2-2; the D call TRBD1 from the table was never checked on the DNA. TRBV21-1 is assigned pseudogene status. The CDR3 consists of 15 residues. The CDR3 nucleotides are TGTGCCAGCTTGGGACAGACTACGAACACCGGGGAGCTGTTTTTT. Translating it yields CASLGQTTNTGELFF.

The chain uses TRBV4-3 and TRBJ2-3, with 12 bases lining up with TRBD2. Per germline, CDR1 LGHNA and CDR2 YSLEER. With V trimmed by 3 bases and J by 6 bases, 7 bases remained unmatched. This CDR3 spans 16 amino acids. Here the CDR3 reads CASSQASGRAADTQYF. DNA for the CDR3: TGCGCCAGCAGCCAGGCTAGCGGGAGGGCCGCCGATACGCAGTATTTT.

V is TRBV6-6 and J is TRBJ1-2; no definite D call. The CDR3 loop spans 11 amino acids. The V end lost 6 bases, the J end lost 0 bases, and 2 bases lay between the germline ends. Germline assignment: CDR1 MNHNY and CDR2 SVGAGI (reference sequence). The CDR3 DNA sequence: TGTGCCAGCAGCGCTAACTATGGCTACACCTTC. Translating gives CASSANYGYTF.

The CDR3 nucleotides read TGTGCCAGCAGCTCACGAGACCCGGGAAGGGAGCAGTTCTTC. It is translated as CASSSRDPGREQFF. J is TRBJ2-1 and V is TRBV13; D possibly corresponds to TRBD2 (5 bases). CDR1 and CDR2 (germline): PRHDT, FYEKMQ (reference sequence). The CDR3 runs 14 residues. Between the trimmed V and J ends, which lost 4 bases and 10 bases, there was a span of 17 bases.

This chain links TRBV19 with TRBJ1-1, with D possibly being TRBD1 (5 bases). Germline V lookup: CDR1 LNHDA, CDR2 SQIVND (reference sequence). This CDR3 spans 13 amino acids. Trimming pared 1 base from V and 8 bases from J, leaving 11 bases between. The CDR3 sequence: CASSIVRQTEAFF. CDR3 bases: TGTGCCAGTAGTATAGTACGACAGACAGAAGCTTTCTTT. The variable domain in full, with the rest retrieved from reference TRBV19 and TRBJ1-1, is DGGITQSPKYLFRKEGQNVTLSCEQNLNHDAMYWYRQDPGQGLRLIYYSQIVNDFQKGDIAEGYSVSREKKESFPLTVTSAQKNPTAFYLCASSIVRQTEAFFGQGTRLTVV.

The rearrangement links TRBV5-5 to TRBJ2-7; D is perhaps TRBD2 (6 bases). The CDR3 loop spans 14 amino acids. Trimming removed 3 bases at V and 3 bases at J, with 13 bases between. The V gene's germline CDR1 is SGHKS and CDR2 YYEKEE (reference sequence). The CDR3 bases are TGTGCCAGCAGCTGGGTAGCGGAGAACTACGAGCAGTACTTC. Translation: CASSWVAENYEQYF.

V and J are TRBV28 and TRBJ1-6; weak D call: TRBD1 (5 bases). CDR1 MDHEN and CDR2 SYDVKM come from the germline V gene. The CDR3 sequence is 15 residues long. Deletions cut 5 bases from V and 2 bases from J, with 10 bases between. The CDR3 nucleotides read TGTGCCAGCAGTCCGCAGGGCCCCTATAATTCACCCCTCCACTTT. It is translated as CASSPQGPYNSPLHF. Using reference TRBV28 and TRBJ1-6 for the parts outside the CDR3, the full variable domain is DVKVTQSSRYLVKRTGEKVFLECVQDMDHENMFWYRQDPGLGLRLIYFSYDVKMKEKGDIPEGYSVSREKKERFSLILESASTNQTSMYLCASSPQGPYNSPLHFGNGTRLTVT.

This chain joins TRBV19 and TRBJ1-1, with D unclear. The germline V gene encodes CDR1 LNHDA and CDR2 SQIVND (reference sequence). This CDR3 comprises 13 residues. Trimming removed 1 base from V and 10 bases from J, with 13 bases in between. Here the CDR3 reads CASSIAMAEAAFF. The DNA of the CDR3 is TGTGCCAGTAGTATAGCAATGGCTGAGGCAGCTTTCTTT.

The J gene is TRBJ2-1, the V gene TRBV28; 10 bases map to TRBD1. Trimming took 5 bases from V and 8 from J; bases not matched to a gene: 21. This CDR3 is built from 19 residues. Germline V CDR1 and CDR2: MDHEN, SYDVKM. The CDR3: CASSPYGTGVLVKADEQFF. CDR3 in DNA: TGTGCCAGCAGTCCGTACGGGACAGGGGTATTAGTGAAAGCCGATGAGCAGTTCTTC. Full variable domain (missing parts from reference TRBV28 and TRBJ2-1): DVKVTQSSRYLVKRTGEKVFLECVQDMDHENMFWYRQDPGLGLRLIYFSYDVKMKEKGDIPEGYSVSREKKERFSLILESASTNQTSMYLCASSPYGTGVLVKADEQFFGPGTRLTVL.

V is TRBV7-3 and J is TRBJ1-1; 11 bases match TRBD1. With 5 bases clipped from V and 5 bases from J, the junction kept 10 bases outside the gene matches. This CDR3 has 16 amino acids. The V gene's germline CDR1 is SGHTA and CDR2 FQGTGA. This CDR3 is CASSPRTGGVRTEAFF. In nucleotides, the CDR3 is TGTGCCAGCAGCCCTCGGACAGGGGGCGTTAGGACTGAAGCTTTCTTT.

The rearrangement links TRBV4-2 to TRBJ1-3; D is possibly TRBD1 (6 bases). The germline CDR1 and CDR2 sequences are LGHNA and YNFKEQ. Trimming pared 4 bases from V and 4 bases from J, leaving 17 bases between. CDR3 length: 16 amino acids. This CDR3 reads CASSPNTGTLGNTIYF. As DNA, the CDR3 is TGTGCCAGCAGCCCTAATACCGGGACACTCGGAAACACCATATATTTT.

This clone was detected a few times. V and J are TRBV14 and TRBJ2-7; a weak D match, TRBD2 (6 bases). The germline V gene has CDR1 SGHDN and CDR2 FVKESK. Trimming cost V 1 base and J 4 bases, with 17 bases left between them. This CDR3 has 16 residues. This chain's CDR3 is CASSQGLSSEGYEQYF. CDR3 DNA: TGTGCCAGCAGCCAAGGTTTGTCTAGCGAGGGTTACGAGCAGTACTTC.

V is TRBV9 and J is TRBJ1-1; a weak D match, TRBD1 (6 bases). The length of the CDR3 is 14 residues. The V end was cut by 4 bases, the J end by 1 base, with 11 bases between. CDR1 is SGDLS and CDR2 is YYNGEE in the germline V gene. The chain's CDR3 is CASSIGGENTEAFF. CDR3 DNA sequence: TGTGCCAGCAGCATAGGGGGGGAGAACACTGAAGCTTTCTTT.

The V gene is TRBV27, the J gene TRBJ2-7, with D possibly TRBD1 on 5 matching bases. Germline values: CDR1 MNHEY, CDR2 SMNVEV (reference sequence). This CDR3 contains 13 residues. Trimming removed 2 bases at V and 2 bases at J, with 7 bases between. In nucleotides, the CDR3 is TGTGCCAGCAGTTTACCAGGGACCTACGAGCAGTACTTC. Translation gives CASSLPGTYEQYF.

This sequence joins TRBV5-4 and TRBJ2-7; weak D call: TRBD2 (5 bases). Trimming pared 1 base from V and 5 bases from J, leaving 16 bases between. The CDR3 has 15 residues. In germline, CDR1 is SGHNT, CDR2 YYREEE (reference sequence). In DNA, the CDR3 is TGTGCCAGCAGCTTGATCTACGAAGGAGGCGACGAGCAGTACTTC. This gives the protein CASSLIYEGGDEQYF.

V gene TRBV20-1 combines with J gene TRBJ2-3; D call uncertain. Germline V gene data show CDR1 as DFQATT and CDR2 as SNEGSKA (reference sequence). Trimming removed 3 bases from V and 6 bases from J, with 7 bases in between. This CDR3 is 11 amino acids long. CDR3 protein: CSARNADTQYF. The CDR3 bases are TGCAGTGCTAGGAACGCGGATACGCAGTATTTT.

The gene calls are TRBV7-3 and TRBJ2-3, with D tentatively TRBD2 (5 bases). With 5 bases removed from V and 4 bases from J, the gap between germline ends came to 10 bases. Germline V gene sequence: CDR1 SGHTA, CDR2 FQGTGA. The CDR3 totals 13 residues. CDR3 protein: CASSPIGADTQYF. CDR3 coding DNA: TGTGCCAGCAGCCCAATCGGGGCAGATACGCAGTATTTT.

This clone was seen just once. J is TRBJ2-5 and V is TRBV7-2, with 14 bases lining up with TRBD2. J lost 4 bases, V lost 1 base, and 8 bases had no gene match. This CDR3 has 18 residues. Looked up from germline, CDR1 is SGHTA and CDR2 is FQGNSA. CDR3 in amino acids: CASSLGTSGRRVGETQYF. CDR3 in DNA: TGTGCCAGCAGCTTAGGGACTAGCGGGAGGAGGGTTGGAGAGACCCAGTACTTC.

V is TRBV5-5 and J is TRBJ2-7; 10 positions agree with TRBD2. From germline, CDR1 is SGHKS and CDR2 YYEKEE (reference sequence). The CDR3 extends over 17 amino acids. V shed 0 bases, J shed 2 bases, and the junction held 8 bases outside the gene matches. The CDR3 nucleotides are TGTGCCAGCAGCTTGGGGGGTGGGACTAGCGACCCCTACGAGCAGTACTTC. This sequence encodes CASSLGGGTSDPYEQYF.